This is a list of T cell receptor beta chains from one sample in a study of blood T cell repertoires in COVID-19. The protocol was immunoSEQ multiplex PCR, while the TCRdb copy is restricted to in-frame clones and leaves out a portion. The table records more than 10,000 clones, about 93% of them present only once. The sample was peripheral blood. The source is a woman in her 70s with active COVID-19. CDR3s include the opening cysteine and the closing phenylalanine or tryptophan. Each record gives: CDR3 DNA, CDR3 protein, D gene, V gene, clone size, J gene. A D gene is named only where the DNA matches it firmly. Clone size is given for some rows only: seen once, a few or many times, or a class if the clone is expanded.

TGTGCCACCTCAGGGGGCGGGAGGGCCGCAGAGACCCAGTACTTC CATSGGGRAAETQYF - TRBV6-5 once TRBJ2-5
TGTGCCACCAGCAGAAGTCTCCGGGACAGCAAAGAGACCCAGTACTTC CATSRSLRDSKETQYF TRBD1 TRBV15 - TRBJ2-5
TGTGCCAGCAGTTACGGGACAGGACGACGGCAAGAGACCCAGTACTTC CASSYGTGRRQETQYF TRBD1 TRBV6-5 - TRBJ2-5
TGTGCCATATTAGCGGGAGCACCCTCCTACAATGAGCAGTTCTTC CAILAGAPSYNEQFF TRBD2 TRBV19 - TRBJ2-1
TGTGCCAGCAGCCCCCCGGGACAGGGGGCCTCCTACGAGCAGTACTTC CASSPPGQGASYEQYF TRBD1 TRBV7-2 - TRBJ2-7
TGTGCCACCAGCAGAGATTACTTGTCCGCGGAGACCCAGTACTTC CATSRDYLSAETQYF - TRBV15 few TRBJ2-5
TGTGCCAGCAGCACCATGAACAGGGTATGGGAGACCCAGTACTTC CASSTMNRVWETQYF - TRBV7-2 - TRBJ2-5
TGCAGCGTTGAAGAGGCCTTGAACACTGAAGCTTTCTTT CSVEEALNTEAFF - TRBV29-1 - TRBJ1-1
TGTGCCAGCAGTTTGTCCGGGAGTGAGCAGTACTTC CASSLSGSEQYF - TRBV12-3/TRBV12-4 - TRBJ2-7
TGTGCCAGCAGCTTACCAACGACAGGGACTTACGAGCAGTACTTC CASSLPTTGTYEQYF - TRBV11-1 - TRBJ2-7
TGTGCCAGCTCACCAGCTCGTGAAGGGAGCACTGAAGCTTTCTTT CASSPAREGSTEAFF - TRBV18 - TRBJ1-1
TGTGCCAGCAGCTTTCCGGGAGGGGGAGATACGCAGTATTTT CASSFPGGGDTQYF TRBD2 TRBV25-1 - TRBJ2-3
TGTGCCAGCACCTCAACAGCGGTCGCCAAAAACATTCAGTACTTC CASTSTAVAKNIQYF - TRBV7-2 - TRBJ2-4
TGCGCCAGCACCTCGACGGGACTAGGGATCAATGAGCAGTTCTTC CASTSTGLGINEQFF TRBD2 TRBV10-2 - TRBJ2-1
TGTGCCAGCAACAGGGGGCAGGCCGGGGAGCTGTTTTTT CASNRGQAGELFF TRBD1 TRBV9 - TRBJ2-2
TGTGCCAGCGGAGAGGATCCAGGACAGGGGGTACAAGAGACCCAGTACTTC CASGEDPGQGVQETQYF TRBD1 TRBV6-4 - TRBJ2-5
TGTGCCAGCAGCCAAGATCCGGGACAGGGGGCCAATGAGCAGTTCTTC CASSQDPGQGANEQFF TRBD1 TRBV14 once TRBJ2-1
TGTGCCAGCAGCCCAGGACTAGCGGGTGTACAAGAGACCCAGTACTTC CASSPGLAGVQETQYF TRBD2 TRBV7-2 - TRBJ2-5
TGTGCCAGCAGCCACAGAAGTAACAGTGAAGCTTTCTTT CASSHRSNSEAFF - TRBV3-1/TRBV3-2 - TRBJ1-1
TGTGCCAGCAGCCATTCCGGACAGGCCGGCGGCTACACCTTC CASSHSGQAGGYTF TRBD1 TRBV3-1/TRBV3-2 - TRBJ1-2
TGTGCCAGCAGCTCCGGACAGGGGGAGCAGTACTTC CASSSGQGEQYF TRBD1 TRBV7-3 - TRBJ2-7
TGTGCCAGCAGCTTGCGTCGGGCTCGGGAGAGCAAAGAGACCCAGTACTTC CASSLRRARESKETQYF - TRBV5-5 once TRBJ2-5
TGCGCCAGCAGTCAATACAGGGGGTCCAACGAGCAGTACTTC CASSQYRGSNEQYF TRBD1 TRBV10-1 once TRBJ2-7
TGTGCCAGCAGTTCAGGACAGGGGGCACGACAGCCCCAGCATTTT CASSSGQGARQPQHF TRBD1 TRBV27 - TRBJ1-5
TGTGCCAGTAAAGGCACGTCGGGGAACGAGCAGTACTTC CASKGTSGNEQYF - TRBV19 - TRBJ2-7
TGTGCCAGCAGCCGAGCGGGAGGGCCTGGTTACAACGAGCAGTACTTC CASSRAGGPGYNEQYF TRBD2 TRBV4-2 - TRBJ2-7
TGTGCCAGCAGCAAACACCGGACAGGGGGTTCCTACGAGCAGTACTTC CASSKHRTGGSYEQYF TRBD1 TRBV11-1 once TRBJ2-7
TGTGCCATCAGTGCTGGGACAGGGAATGAAAAACTGTTTTTT CAISAGTGNEKLFF TRBD1 TRBV10-3 - TRBJ1-4
TGTGCCAGCAGCGCAGGGACTAGCCAATACACAGATACGCAGTATTTT CASSAGTSQYTDTQYF TRBD2 TRBV9 - TRBJ2-3
TGTGCCAGCAGCTTAGGGCGGGAGGGAGGCACGCAGTATTTT CASSLGREGGTQYF TRBD2 TRBV11-2 - TRBJ2-3
TGCGCCAGCAGCTTGGGGACAGCCAAAGGAGATACGCAGTATTTT CASSLGTAKGDTQYF - TRBV5-1 - TRBJ2-3
TGTGCCAGCAGTTACGCTAGGGGCAATGAGCAGTTCTTC CASSYARGNEQFF - TRBV6-2/TRBV6-3 - TRBJ2-1
TGTGCCAGCAGCCGGACAGCCCCGAATACGCAGTATTTT CASSRTAPNTQYF - TRBV2 - TRBJ2-3
TGTGCCAGCAGTTACACCCAATCGACAGGGGACAGTGGCTACACCTTC CASSYTQSTGDSGYTF TRBD1 TRBV6-5 - TRBJ1-2
TGCGCCAGCAGCCCAGGGGGAGGCAGGGGGCTTGGAAACACCATATATTTT CASSPGGGRGLGNTIYF TRBD1 TRBV4-1 - TRBJ1-3
TGTGCCAGCAGTTTATTCGCGCGGGACTCTGGAAACACCATATATTTT CASSLFARDSGNTIYF - TRBV6-2/TRBV6-3 - TRBJ1-3
TGTGCCAGCAGTCCCAGGACTAGCGGGAGGGACGAGCAGTACTTC CASSPRTSGRDEQYF TRBD2 TRBV6-2/TRBV6-3 - TRBJ2-7
TGTGCCAGCAGCCAAGAACTACGGACTAGCGGGAGGACCTACTCCACCGGGGAGCTGTTTTTT CASSQELRTSGRTYSTGELFF TRBD2 TRBV4-2 - TRBJ2-2
TGTGCCAGCAGCGTGCGGGACTGGGGCACCGGGGAGCTGTTTTTT CASSVRDWGTGELFF - TRBV9 - TRBJ2-2
TGTGCCAGCAGACACCCGATGGGGGCCCCGAACACTGAAGCTTTCTTT CASRHPMGAPNTEAFF - TRBV28 - TRBJ1-1